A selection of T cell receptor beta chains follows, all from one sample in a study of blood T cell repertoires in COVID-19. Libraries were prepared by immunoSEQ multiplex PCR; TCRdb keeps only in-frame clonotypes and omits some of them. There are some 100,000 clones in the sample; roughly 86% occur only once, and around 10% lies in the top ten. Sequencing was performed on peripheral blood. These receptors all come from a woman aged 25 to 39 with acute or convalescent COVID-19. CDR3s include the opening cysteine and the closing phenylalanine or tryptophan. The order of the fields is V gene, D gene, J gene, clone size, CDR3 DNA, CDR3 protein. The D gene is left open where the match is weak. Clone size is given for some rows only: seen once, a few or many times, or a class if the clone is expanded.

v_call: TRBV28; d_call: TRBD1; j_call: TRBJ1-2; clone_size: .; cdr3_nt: TGTGCCAGCAGTCCTGTGGACAGGGAGAATGGCTACACCTTC; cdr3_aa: CASSPVDRENGYTF
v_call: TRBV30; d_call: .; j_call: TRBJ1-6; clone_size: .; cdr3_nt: TGTGCCTGGAGCGCCCCGTCGACAGTTTCACCCCTCCACTTT; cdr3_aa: CAWSAPSTVSPLHF
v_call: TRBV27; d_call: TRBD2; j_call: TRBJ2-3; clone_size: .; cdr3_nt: TGTGCCAGCAGTCCGGGTTGGGCGGGGGGTAAAGATACGCAGTATTTT; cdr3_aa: CASSPGWAGGKDTQYF
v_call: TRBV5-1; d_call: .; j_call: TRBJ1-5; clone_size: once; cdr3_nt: TGCGCCAGCAGTGGGGGGGGAGACCAGCCCCAGCATTTT; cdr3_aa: CASSGGGDQPQHF
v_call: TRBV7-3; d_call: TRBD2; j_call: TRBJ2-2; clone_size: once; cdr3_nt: TGTGCCAGCAGCCCCGGGACTAGCGGGGAACCGAACACCGGGGAGCTGTTTTTT; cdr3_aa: CASSPGTSGEPNTGELFF
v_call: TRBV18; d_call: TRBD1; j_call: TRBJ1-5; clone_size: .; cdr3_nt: TGTGCCAGCTCACCCGGACAGGGAGGCCAGCCCCAGCATTTT; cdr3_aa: CASSPGQGGQPQHF
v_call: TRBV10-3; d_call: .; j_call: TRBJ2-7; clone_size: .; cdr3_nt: TGTGCCATCAGTGACGAGGGACCAGGGGGGGAGCAGTACTTC; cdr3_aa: CAISDEGPGGEQYF
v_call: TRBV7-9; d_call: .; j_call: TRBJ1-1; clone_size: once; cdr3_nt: TGTGCCACCTCGCGGGGCAGCCCAAACACTGAAGCTTTCTTT; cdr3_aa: CATSRGSPNTEAFF
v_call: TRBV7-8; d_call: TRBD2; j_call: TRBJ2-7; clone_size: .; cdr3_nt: TGTGCCAGCAGAACTAGCGGGGACCCCTACGAGCAGTACTTC; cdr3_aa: CASRTSGDPYEQYF
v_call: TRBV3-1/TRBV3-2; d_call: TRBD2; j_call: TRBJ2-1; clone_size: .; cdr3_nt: TGTGCCAGCAGCCCGCGGACTAGCGGGGGGGTACCGGTGCAGTTCTTC; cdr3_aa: CASSPRTSGGVPVQFF
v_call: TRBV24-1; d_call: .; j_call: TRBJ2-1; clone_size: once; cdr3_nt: TGTGCCACCAGTGATTTGGGCGGGACCCTTAATGAGCAGTTCTTC; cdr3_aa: CATSDLGGTLNEQFF
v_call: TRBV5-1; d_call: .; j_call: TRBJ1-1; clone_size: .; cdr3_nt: TGCGCCAGCAGCCCCCAGTCCGGCGGGGAAGCCACTGAAGCTTTCTTT; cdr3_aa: CASSPQSGGEATEAFF
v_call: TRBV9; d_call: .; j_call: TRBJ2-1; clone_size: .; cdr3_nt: TGTGCCAGCAGCGTAGTTGGCAGAACCGACAATGAGCAGTTCTTC; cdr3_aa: CASSVVGRTDNEQFF
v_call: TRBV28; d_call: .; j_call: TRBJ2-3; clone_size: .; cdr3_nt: TGTGCCAGCAGTTTCGCCCCAGGGCGAGAAGGAAGCACAGATACGCAGTATTTT; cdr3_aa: CASSFAPGREGSTDTQYF
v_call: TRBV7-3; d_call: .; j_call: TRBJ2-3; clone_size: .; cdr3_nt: TGTGCCAGCAGCACCTATAGCACAGATACGCAGTATTTT; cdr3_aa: CASSTYSTDTQYF
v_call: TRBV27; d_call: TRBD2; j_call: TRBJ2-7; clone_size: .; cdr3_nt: TGTGCCAGCAGTTTAGGCGCGGGGGCCTACGAGCAGTACTTC; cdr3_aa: CASSLGAGAYEQYF
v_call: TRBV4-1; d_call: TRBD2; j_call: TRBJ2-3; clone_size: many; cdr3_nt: TGCGCCAGCAGCCCAGGGGTGGCTAGCGGGGGGGGTCGTACAGATACGCAGTATTTT; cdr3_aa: CASSPGVASGGGRTDTQYF
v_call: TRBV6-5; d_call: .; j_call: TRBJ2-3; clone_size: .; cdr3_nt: TGTGCCAGCAGGAAAACTAGCTCTTCTTTAGATACGCAGTATTTT; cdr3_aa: CASRKTSSSLDTQYF
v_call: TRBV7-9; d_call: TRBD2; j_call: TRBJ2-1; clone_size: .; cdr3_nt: TGTGCCAGCAGCTCTCGGACTAGCGGGGGGCTGACCTACAATGAGCAGTTCTTC; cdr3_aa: CASSSRTSGGLTYNEQFF
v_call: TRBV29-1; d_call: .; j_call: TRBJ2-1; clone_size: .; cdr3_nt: TGCAGCGTTGAAGATCGGAGGGGAGTAGGGAATGAGCAGTTCTTC; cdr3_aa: CSVEDRRGVGNEQFF
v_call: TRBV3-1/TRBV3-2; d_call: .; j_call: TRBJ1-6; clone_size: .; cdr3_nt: TGTGCCGCAGGGAAGCGGGAGGGAGGATCACCCCTCCACTTT; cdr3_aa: CAAGKREGGSPLHF
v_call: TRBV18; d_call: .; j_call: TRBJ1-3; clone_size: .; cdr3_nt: TGTGCCAGCTCACCGGACAGAGGAAACACCATATATTTT; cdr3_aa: CASSPDRGNTIYF
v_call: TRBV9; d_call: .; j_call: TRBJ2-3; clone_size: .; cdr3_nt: TGTGCCAGCAGCATCTCAGGGGGGATCGCAGATACGCAGTATTTT; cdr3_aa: CASSISGGIADTQYF
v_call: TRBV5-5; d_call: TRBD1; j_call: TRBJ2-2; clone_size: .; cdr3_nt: TGTGCCAGCAGCTTAACAGGGGTTTCCGGGGAGCTGTTTTTT; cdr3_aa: CASSLTGVSGELFF
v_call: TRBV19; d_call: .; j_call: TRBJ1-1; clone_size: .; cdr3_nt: TGTGCCAGTAGTATTGGGCAGGGGAACACTGAAGCTTTCTTT; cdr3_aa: CASSIGQGNTEAFF
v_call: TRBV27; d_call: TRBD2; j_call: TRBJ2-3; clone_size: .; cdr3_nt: TGTGCCAGCAGTTTAATAGGGGGGTCCGGGACTAGTCACGTAGGTGGCACAGATACGCAGTATTTT; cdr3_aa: CASSLIGGSGTSHVGGTDTQYF
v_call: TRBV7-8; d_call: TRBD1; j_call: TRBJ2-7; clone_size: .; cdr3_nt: TGTGCCAGCAGCTCCATTCGCCGACAGGGGCTGAGTGAGCAGTACTTC; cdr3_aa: CASSSIRRQGLSEQYF
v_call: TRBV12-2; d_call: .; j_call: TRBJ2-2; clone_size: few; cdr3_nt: TGTGCAAGTCGGAGCACCACCGGGGAGCTGTTTTTT; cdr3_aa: CASRSTTGELFF
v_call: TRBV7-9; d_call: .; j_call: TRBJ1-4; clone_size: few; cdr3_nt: TGTGCCAGCAGCTTGGACAGAACTAATGAAAAACTGTTTTTT; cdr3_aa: CASSLDRTNEKLFF
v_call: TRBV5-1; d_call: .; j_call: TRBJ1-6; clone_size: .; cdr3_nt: TGCGCCAGCAGCTACACTATCGGGAATAATTCACCCCTCCACTTT; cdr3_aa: CASSYTIGNNSPLHF
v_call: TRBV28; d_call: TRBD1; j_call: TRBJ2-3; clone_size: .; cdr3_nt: TGTGCCAGCAGTTTAACAGGGGAGTTGTCAGATACGCAGTATTTT; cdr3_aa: CASSLTGELSDTQYF
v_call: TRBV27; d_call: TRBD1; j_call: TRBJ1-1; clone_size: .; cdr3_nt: TGTGCCAGCAGTTTGCAGGGGGTTCAGAACACTGAAGCTTTCTTT; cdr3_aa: CASSLQGVQNTEAFF
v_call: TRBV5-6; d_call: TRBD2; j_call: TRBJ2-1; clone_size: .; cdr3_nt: TGTGCCAGCAGCGTGGGGATTAGCGGGGGTCTACACAATGAGCAGTTCTTC; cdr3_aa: CASSVGISGGLHNEQFF
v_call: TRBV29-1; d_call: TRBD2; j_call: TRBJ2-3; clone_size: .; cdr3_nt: TGCAGCGTGACAGGACTAGCGGGGGGTGGGAAAACAGATACGCAGTATTTT; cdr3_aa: CSVTGLAGGGKTDTQYF
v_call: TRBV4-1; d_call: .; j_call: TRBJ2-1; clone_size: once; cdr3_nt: TGCGCCAGCAGCCAAGATCTTTACAATGAGCAGTTCTTC; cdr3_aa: CASSQDLYNEQFF
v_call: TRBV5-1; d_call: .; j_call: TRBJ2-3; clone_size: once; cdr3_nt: TGCGCCAGCAGCTTGCCCCAAGGAGAGATGGATACGCAGTATTTT; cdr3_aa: CASSLPQGEMDTQYF
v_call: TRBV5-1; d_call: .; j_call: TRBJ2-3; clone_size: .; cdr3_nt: TGCGCCAGCAGCCCGACAGGTCCCCCGAGCACAGATACGCAGTATTTT; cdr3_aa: CASSPTGPPSTDTQYF
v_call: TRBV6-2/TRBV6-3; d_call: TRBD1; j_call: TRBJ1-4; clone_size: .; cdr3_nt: TGTGCCAGCAGTTGGGGACAGAACCCTCTCAAGTTTTTT; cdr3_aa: CASSWGQNPLKFF
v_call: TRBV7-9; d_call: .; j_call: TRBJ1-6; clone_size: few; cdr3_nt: TGTGCCAGCAGCTCCGCTAAACAGGCTAGCTATAATTCACCCCTCCACTTT; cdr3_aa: CASSSAKQASYNSPLHF
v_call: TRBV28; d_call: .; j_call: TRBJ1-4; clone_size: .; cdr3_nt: TGTGCCAGCCTTACAGGTTTCGGAGAAAAACTGTTTTTT; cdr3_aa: CASLTGFGEKLFF
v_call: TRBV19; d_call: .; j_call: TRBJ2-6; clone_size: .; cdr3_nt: TGTGCCAGTAGACGACAGGCGTACGGGGCCAACGTCCTGACTTTC; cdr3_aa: CASRRQAYGANVLTF
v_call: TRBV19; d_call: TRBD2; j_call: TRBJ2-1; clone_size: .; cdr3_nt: TGTGCCAGTAGTCCCGGACTAGCGGGGCCGGCTTGGCAGTTCTTC; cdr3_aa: CASSPGLAGPAWQFF